These 10 T cell receptor beta chains were sequenced from one sample in a study of blood T cell repertoires in COVID-19. Libraries were prepared by immunoSEQ multiplex PCR; TCRdb keeps only in-frame clonotypes and omits some of them. Seen here are about 230,000 clones, more than 75% observed once, and the top ten hold more than 9%. Material for sequencing was peripheral blood. The receptors were gathered from a man aged 45-65 years with COVID-19, enrolled during active disease.

This chain links TRBV29-1 with TRBJ2-7; 16 bases are a match to TRBD2. V shed 4 bases and J 5 bases; nucleotides not matched to a gene: 14. Germline V gene lookup returns CDR1 SQVTM and CDR2 ANQGSEA. This CDR3 region has 18 residues. DNA for the CDR3: TGCAGCGTTGTTACCGGGACTAGCGGGGGGGGATTTTTAGACGAGCAGTACTTC. Protein sequence: CSVVTGTSGGGFLDEQYF.

This clone was recorded only once. The chain recombines TRBV7-9 with TRBJ1-2; D is uncertain. This CDR3 has 13 amino acids. Trimming removed 2 bases at V and 1 base at J, with 5 bases between. Germline V gene data show CDR1 as SEHNR and CDR2 as FQNEAQ (reference sequence). The CDR3 loop is CASSLTHNYGYTF. CDR3 DNA: TGTGCCAGCAGCTTAACACATAACTATGGCTACACCTTC. The entire variable domain, with the rest obtained from reference TRBV7-9 and TRBJ1-2, is as follows: DTGVSQNPRHKITKRGQNVTFRCDPISEHNRLYWYRQTLGQGPEFLTYFQNEAQLEKSRLLSDRFSAERPKGSFSTLEIQRTEQGDSAMYLCASSLTHNYGYTFGSGTRLTVV.

V and J are TRBV2 and TRBJ2-2, with TRBD2 identical over 8 bases. Germline values: CDR1 SNHLY, CDR2 FYNNEI. Losses at the gene ends were 10 bases for V and 4 bases for J; bases not matched to a gene: 8. The CDR3 totals 14 residues. The CDR3 sequence is CAITGTRSTGELFF. CDR3 sequence (DNA): TGTGCCATCACCGGGACTAGGAGCACCGGGGAGCTGTTTTTT.

The rearrangement uses TRBV19 and TRBJ2-1; 8 bases line up with TRBD2. V lost 5 bases and J lost 8; bases outside the gene matches: 2. The CDR3 is 12 amino acids. Germline values: CDR1 LNHDA, CDR2 SQIVND (reference sequence). The CDR3 DNA follows: TGTGCCAGTAGTCGGGGGGGGCATGAGCAGTTCTTC. Translating it yields CASSRGGHEQFF.

The chain links TRBV30 to TRBJ1-1; 8 positions agree with TRBD1. Trimming removed 3 bases from V and 5 bases from J; junction bases left unmatched: 5. The CDR3 has 13 residues. Per germline, CDR1 GTSNPN and CDR2 SVGIG (reference sequence). The CDR3 nucleotides are TGTGCCTGGAGCAGGGGGCTGGGGACTGAAGCTTTCTTT. It encodes CAWSRGLGTEAFF.

This chain links TRBV30 with TRBJ1-5; unclear D gene. This CDR3 is 16 amino acids long. Germline CDR1 and CDR2: GTSNPN and SVGIG (reference sequence). V dropped 1 base and J dropped 2 bases, with 15 bases sitting between them. The CDR3 loop reads CAWSGLRIRGNQPQHF. In DNA, the CDR3 is TGTGCCTGGAGTGGGCTACGGATTCGGGGCAATCAGCCCCAGCATTTT.

The V and J genes are TRBV10-3 and TRBJ1-1, with D hard to call. Per the germline V gene, CDR1 is ENHRY and CDR2 is SYGVKD. CDR3 length: 14 amino acids. V was clipped by 0 bases and J by 6 bases, with 11 bases between them. The CDR3 bases are TGTGCCATCAGTGAGTCGACGGGGAGTTCTGAAGCTTTCTTT. Amino acid sequence: CAISESTGSSEAFF.

The genes are TRBV3-1 (or the pseudogene TRBV3-2) and TRBJ2-7, with 11 bases fitting TRBD2. Germline V gives CDR1 LGHDT, CDR2 YNNKEL (reference sequence). This CDR3 spans 16 amino acids. With V trimmed by 4 bases and J by 2 bases, 7 bases remained unmatched. The CDR3 is CASSPLSTSGAYEQYF. The CDR3 DNA is TGTGCCAGCAGCCCCCTTTCGACTAGCGGGGCCTACGAGCAGTACTTC.

This clone was seen just once. The rearrangement joins TRBV18 to TRBJ2-5, with D maybe TRBD2 (6 bases). The CDR3 runs to 14 residues. Germline CDR1 reads KGHSH; CDR2 reads LQKENI. Trimming stripped 2 bases from V and 4 bases from J, with 11 bases between. The CDR3 region is CASSPTGEVETQYF. CDR3 bases: TGTGCCAGCTCACCAACTGGGGAGGTAGAGACCCAGTACTTC.

The V call is TRBV6-5, the J call TRBJ1-4, with TRBD1 matching over 9 bases. The CDR3 is made up of 14 amino acids. V shed 4 bases and J 9 bases; nucleotides not matched to a gene: 6. Germline CDR1 MNHEY, CDR2 SVGAGI. CDR3 sequence reads: CASSSPGQGQKLFF. DNA of the CDR3: TGTGCCAGCAGTTCACCGGGACAGGGACAAAAACTGTTTTTT.